This T cell receptor (beta chain) stems from a study of T cell changes during pregnancy in multiple sclerosis (dated 2019 in TCRdb). Background on the whole study: In women with multiple sclerosis, the researchers looked at how the T cell repertoire shifted as pregnancy progressed.

As regards this clone: The antigen it binds to is not known. Base qualities are not provided; no much larger clone lies one nucleotide away.

Taken from cysteine to phenylalanine, the CDR3 has 14 residues. This entry keeps only the CDR3 DNA: 42 bases, framed from base 1. Germline trimming amounts to 3 bases on V and 4 bases on J, with 4 as the count of junction bases outside the gene matches. CDR1 and CDR2, looked up from the germline V gene, are SGHTA and FQGTGA. The library was built by means of the immunoSEQ multiplex PCR assay. TCRdb obtained this table from immuneACCESS and retained in-frame rearrangements with V and J assigned. These tables miss some clones; where compared with another copy, unresolved V genes account for less than half of the shortfall, and the remainder is unexplained. The sample records 75,000 to 80,000 clones, about nine tenths of which are singletons. Less than 2.5% of the sample is held by the ten biggest clonotypes.

The sequencing used peripheral blood, collected before pregnancy. This receptor was identified in a female donor with multiple sclerosis, enrolled in a pregnancy study. The V gene is TRBV7-3 and the J gene is TRBJ1-2; 8 of the junction bases match TRBD1. The CDR3 protein: CASSLDRASYGYTF. The nucleotide sequence reads as follows: TGTGCCAGCAGCTTGGACAGGGCGTCCTATGGCTACACCTTC.